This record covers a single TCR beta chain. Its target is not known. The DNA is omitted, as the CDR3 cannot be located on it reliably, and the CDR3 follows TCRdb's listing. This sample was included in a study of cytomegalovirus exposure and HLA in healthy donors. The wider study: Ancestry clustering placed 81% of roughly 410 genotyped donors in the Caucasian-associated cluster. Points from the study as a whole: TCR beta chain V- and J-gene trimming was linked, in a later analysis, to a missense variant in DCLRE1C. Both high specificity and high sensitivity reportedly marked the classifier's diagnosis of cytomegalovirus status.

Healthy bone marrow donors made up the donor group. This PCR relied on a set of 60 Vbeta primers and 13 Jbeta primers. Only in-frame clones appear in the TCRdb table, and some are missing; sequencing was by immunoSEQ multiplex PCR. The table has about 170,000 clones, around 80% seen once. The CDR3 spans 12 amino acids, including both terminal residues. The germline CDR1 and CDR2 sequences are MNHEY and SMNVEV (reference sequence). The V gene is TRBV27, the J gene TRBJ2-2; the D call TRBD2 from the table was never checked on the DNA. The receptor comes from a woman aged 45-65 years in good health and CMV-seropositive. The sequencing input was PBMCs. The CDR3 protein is CASSFGAGELFF.